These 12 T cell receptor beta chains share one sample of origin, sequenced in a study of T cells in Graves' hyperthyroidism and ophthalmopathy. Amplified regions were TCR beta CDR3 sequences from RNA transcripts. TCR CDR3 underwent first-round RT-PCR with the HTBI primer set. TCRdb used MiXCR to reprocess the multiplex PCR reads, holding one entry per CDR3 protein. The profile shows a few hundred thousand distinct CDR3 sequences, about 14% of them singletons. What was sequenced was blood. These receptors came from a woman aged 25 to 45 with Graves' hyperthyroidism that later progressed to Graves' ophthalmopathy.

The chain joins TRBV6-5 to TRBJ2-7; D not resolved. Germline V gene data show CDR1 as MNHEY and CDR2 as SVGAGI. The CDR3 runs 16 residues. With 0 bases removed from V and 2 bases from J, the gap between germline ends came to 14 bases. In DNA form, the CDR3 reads TGTGCCAGCAGTTACTCGAGGAGCAACGTCCCCTACGAGCAGTACTTC. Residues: CASSYSRSNVPYEQYF.

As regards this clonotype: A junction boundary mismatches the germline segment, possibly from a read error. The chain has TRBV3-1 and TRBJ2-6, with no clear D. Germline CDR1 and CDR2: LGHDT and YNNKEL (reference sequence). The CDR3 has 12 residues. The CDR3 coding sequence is TGTGCCAGCAGCCAAGATTCTTATGATTTTTCTTTC. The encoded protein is CASSQDSYDFSF.

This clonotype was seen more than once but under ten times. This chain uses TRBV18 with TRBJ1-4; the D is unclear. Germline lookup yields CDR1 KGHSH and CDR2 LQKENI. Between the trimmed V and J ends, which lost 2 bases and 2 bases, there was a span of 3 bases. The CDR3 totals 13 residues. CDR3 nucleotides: TGTGCCAGCTCACCAAACACTAATGAAAAACTGTTTTTT. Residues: CASSPNTNEKLFF.

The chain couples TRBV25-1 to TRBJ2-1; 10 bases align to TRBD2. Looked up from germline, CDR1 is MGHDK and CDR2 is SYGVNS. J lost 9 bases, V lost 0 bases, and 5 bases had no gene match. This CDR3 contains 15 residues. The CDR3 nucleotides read TGTGCCAGCAGTGAATACGGGCTAGCGGGAGCTGAGCAGTTCTTC. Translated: CASSEYGLAGAEQFF.

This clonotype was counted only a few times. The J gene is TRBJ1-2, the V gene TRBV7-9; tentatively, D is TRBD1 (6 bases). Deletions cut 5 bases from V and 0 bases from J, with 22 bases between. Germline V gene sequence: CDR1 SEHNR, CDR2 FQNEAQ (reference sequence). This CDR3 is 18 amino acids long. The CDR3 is CASSPRGRGAVPNYGYTF. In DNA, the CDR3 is TGTGCCAGCAGCCCCCGGGGTCGGGGGGCCGTTCCTAACTATGGCTACACCTTC.

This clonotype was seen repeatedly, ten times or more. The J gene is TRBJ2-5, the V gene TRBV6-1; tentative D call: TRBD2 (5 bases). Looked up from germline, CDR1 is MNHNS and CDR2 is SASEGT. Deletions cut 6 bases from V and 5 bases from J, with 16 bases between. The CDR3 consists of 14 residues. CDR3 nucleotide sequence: TGTGCCAGCAGAAAGCGGAGCGCGGAGGAGACCCAGTACTTC. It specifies CASRKRSAEETQYF.

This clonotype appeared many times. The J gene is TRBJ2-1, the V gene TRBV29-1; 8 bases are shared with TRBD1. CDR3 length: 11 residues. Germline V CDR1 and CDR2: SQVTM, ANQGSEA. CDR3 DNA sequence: TGCAGTGTGGACAGGGTCGATGAGCAGTTCTTC. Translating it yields CSVDRVDEQFF.

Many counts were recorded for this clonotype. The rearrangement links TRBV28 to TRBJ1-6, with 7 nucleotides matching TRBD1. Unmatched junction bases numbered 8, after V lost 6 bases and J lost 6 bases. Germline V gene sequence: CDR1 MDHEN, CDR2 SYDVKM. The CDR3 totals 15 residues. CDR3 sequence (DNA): TGTGCCAGCAGCGCCCCGCGGGACAGTAATTCACCCCTCCACTTT. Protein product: CASSAPRDSNSPLHF.

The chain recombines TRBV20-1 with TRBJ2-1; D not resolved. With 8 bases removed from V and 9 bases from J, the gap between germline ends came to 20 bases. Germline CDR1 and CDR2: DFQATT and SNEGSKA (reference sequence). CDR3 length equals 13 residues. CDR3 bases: TGCAGTATAAGGGCGACCACATCGGGTGAGCAGTTCTTC. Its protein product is CSIRATTSGEQFF.

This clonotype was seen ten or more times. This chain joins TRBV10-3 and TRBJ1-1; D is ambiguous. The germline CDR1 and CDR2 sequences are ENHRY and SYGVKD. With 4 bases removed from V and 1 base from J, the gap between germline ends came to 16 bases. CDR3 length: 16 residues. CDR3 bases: TGTGCCATCAGTGGTTCAGGCTGGGATGGGAACACTGAAGCTTTCTTT. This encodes CAISGSGWDGNTEAFF.

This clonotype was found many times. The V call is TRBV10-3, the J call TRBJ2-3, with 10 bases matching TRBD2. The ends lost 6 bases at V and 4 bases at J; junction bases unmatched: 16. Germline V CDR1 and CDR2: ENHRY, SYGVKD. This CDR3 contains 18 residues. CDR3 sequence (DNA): TGTGCCATCAGGAAGACAGGCCAAACTAGCGGGATAGCAGATACGCAGTATTTT. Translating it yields CAIRKTGQTSGIADTQYF.

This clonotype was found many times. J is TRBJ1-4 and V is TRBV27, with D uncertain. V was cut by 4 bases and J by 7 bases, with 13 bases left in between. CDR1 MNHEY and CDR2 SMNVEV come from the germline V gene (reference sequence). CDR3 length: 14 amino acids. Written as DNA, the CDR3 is TGTGCCAGCAGTTCGGGGTTCGTAGGTGAAAAACTGTTTTTT. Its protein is CASSSGFVGEKLFF.